This T cell receptor (beta chain) is drawn from a study of T cell repertoires in cytomegalovirus infection. TCRdb itself ran the reads through MiXCR, one entry per CDR3 protein. The repertoire includes hundreds of thousands of distinct CDR3 sequences, around 32% of them detected once, and roughly 18% sits in the top ten. There are many counts of this clonotype. Its antigen remains unknown. The sequences come from cultured PBMCs, collected from culture after CMV antigen stimulation. This clonotype was sampled from a human donor in good health (CMV status not recorded). Some clones in this sample may be carry-over from other donors' samples.

In nucleotides, the CDR3 is TGTGCCAGCAGCTTCGGCAGGGTTTCCGGGGAGCTGTTTTTT. It encodes CASSFGRVSGELFF. The chain employs TRBV7-2 and TRBJ2-2, with D possibly TRBD1 on 5 matching bases. CDR1 is SGHTA, CDR2 FQGNSA, per germline. The CDR3 extends over 14 amino acids. Trimming took off 3 bases at V and 6 bases at J, with 11 bases between the two ends. The full variable domain, in which reference TRBV7-2 and TRBJ2-2 provide the parts outside the CDR3, is GAGVSQSPSNKVTEKGKDVELRCDPISGHTALYWYRQSLGQGLEFLIYFQGNSAPDKSGLPSDRFSAERTGGSVSTLTIQRTQQEDSAVYLCASSFGRVSGELFFGEGSRLTVL.